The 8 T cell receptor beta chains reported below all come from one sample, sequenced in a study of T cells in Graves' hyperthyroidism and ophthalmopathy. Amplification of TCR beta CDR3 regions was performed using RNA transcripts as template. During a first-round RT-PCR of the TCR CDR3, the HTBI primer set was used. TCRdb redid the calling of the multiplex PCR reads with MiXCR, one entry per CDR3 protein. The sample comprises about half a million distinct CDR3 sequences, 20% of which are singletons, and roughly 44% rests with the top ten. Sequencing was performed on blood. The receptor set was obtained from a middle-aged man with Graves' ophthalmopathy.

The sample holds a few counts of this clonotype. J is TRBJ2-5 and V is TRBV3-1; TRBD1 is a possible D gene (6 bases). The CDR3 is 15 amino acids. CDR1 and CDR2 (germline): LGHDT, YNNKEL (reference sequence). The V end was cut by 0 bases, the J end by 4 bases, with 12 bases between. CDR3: CASSQDRGRGETQYF. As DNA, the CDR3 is TGTGCCAGCAGCCAAGATCGAGGCAGGGGAGAGACCCAGTACTTC.

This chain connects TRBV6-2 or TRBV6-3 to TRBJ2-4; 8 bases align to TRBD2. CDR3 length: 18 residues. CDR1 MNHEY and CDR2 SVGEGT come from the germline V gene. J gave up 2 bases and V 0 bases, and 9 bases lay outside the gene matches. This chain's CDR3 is CASSYSPGSGATKNIQYF. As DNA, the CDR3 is TGTGCCAGCAGTTACTCCCCGGGTAGCGGGGCAACCAAAAACATTCAGTACTTC.

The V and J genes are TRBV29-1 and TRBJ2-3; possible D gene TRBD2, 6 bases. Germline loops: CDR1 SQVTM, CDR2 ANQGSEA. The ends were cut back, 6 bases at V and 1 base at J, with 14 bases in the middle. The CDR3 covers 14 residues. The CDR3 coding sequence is TGCAGCGTCTGCGGGACGGTCCGCACAGATACGCAGTATTTT. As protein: CSVCGTVRTDTQYF.

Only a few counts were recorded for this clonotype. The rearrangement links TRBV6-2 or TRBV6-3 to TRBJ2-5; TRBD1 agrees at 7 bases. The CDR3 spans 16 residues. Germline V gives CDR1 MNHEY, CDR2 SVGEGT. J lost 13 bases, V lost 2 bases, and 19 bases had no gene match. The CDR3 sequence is CASSYVGGQGEGDRYF. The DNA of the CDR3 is TGTGCCAGCAGTTACGTCGGCGGGCAGGGGGAAGGGGATCGGTACTTC.

The CDR3 nucleotides are TGTGCCAGCCAGGACAGGGCTCATCAGCCCCAGCATTTT. Translating gives CASQDRAHQPQHF. The chain recombines TRBV19 with TRBJ1-5; TRBD1 agrees at 8 bases. This CDR3 is built from 13 residues. The V segment lost 9 bases and the J segment 5 bases; nucleotides outside the gene matches: 6. Germline V gene sequence: CDR1 LNHDA, CDR2 SQIVND (reference sequence). Full variable domain (outside the CDR3, taken from reference TRBV19 and TRBJ1-5): DGGITQSPKYLFRKEGQNVTLSCEQNLNHDAMYWYRQDPGQGLRLIYYSQIVNDFQKGDIAEGYSVSREKKESFPLTVTSAQKNPTAFYLCASQDRAHQPQHFGDGTRLSIL.

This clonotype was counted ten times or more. The CDR3 loop reads CASSSIRGWEQYF. In nucleotides, the CDR3 is TGTGCCAGCAGTAGCATCAGGGGGTGGGAGCAGTACTTC. The V gene is TRBV28, the J gene TRBJ2-7; 7 bases are a match to TRBD1. CDR1 and CDR2 (germline): MDHEN, SYDVKM. The CDR3 is made up of 13 amino acids. J was trimmed by 7 bases and V by 5 bases; bases with no gene match: 8.

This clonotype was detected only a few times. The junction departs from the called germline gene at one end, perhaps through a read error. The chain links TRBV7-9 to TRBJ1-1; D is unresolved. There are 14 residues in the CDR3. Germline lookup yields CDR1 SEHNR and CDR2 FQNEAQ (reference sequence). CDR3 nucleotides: TGTACCAGCAGCTTAGGACCGGCAAACACTGAAGCTTTCTTT. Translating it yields CTSSLGPANTEAFF.

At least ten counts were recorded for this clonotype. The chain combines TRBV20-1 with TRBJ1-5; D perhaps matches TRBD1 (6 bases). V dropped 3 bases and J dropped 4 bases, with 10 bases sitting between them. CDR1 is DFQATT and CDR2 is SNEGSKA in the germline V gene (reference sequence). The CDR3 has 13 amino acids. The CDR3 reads CSASGGKNQPQHF. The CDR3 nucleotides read TGCAGTGCTAGTGGGGGCAAGAATCAGCCCCAGCATTTT.